This TCR beta chain was found in a study of cytomegalovirus exposure and HLA in healthy donors. The PCR made use of 60 Vbeta and 13 Jbeta primers. Method: immunoSEQ multiplex PCR; TCRdb's copy keeps in-frame clones and lacks some. This sample has about 130,000 clones; around 85% occur once, and the top ten carry under 2%. Sequencing was performed on PBMCs. The TCR originated in a boy aged 10-17 years in good health and CMV-seronegative.

The CDR3 loop is CASSSAGTSGFGTQYF. CDR3 sequence (DNA): TGCGCCAGCAGCTCCGCCGGGACTAGTGGTTTTGGGACGCAGTATTTT. The chain combines TRBV5-1 with TRBJ2-3; 8 bases agree with TRBD2. V was pared by 3 bases and J by 9 bases, with 15 bases of the junction left unmatched. Germline V CDR1 and CDR2: SGHRS, YFSETQ. The CDR3 sequence is 16 residues long.